The 30 T cell receptor beta chains given below trace back to one sample, sequenced in a study of fetal regulatory T cell absence and autoimmunity. The method was immunoSEQ multiplex PCR; TCRdb's version includes in-frame clones alone and lacks a portion of them. The sample shows some 87,000 clones, 55% to 75% of them seen only once. Sequencing was performed on pancreas tissue. The receptors were sampled from a male donor with IPEX syndrome.

This rearrangement joins TRBV10-1 to TRBJ2-2, with 9 bases matching TRBD2. The CDR3 is 16 residues long. Germline lookup yields CDR1 WNHNN and CDR2 SYGVQD (reference sequence). V was pared by 2 bases and J by 6 bases, with 7 bases of the junction left unmatched. The DNA for the CDR3 is TGCGCCAGCAGTGAGAAGCTAGCGGGACAGTCCGGGGAGCTGTTTTTT. Translating gives CASSEKLAGQSGELFF.

CDR3 sequence (DNA): TGTGCCAGCAGTTTATCATGGGGGGGGAGGTCCTACGAGCAGTACTTC. It yields the protein CASSLSWGGRSYEQYF. The chain couples TRBV27 to TRBJ2-7, with 7 positions matching TRBD2. CDR3 length: 16 amino acids. V was clipped by 0 bases and J by 1 base; unmatched bases: 6. From germline, CDR1 is MNHEY and CDR2 SMNVEV (reference sequence).

The chain is built from TRBV30 and TRBJ1-4; TRBD1 matches at 12 bases. Germline loops: CDR1 GTSNPN, CDR2 SVGIG (reference sequence). Trimming removed 5 bases from V and 11 bases from J; junction bases left unmatched: 9. The CDR3 length is 14 residues. The CDR3 region is CAWERDRGLGKLFF. CDR3 sequence (DNA): TGTGCCTGGGAAAGGGACAGGGGGCTTGGGAAACTGTTTTTT.

The count of this clone is one. This chain connects TRBV5-1 to TRBJ1-1; the D gene is possibly TRBD1 (5 bases). CDR3 length equals 15 residues. V dropped 3 bases and J dropped 1 base, with 13 bases sitting between them. From germline, CDR1 is SGHRS and CDR2 YFSETQ. This CDR3 reads CASSSLDSWNTEAFF. CDR3 nucleotide sequence: TGCGCCAGCAGCTCGTTAGACAGTTGGAACACTGAAGCTTTCTTT.

The gene calls are TRBV5-1 and TRBJ1-5; 7 positions match TRBD1. CDR3 length: 19 residues. Germline CDR1 reads SGHRS; CDR2 reads YFSETQ. J was trimmed by 0 bases and V by 0 bases; bases with no gene match: 12. The chain's CDR3 is CASSLAKDRKGYSNQPQHF. Written as DNA, the CDR3 is TGCGCCAGCAGCTTGGCCAAGGACAGGAAAGGATATAGCAATCAGCCCCAGCATTTT.

The count of this clone is one. The rearrangement joins TRBV6-6 to TRBJ2-2, with 8 bases lining up with TRBD2. CDR1 and CDR2 from the germline V gene are MNHNY and SVGAGI (reference sequence). This CDR3 spans 15 amino acids. V trimming: 7 bases; J trimming: 7 bases; junction bases outside the gene matches: 11. The DNA of the CDR3 is TGTGCCAGCATGGTGCGGGGGGTTTCGAGCGGGGAGCTGTTTTTT. Translated, it gives CASMVRGVSSGELFF.

This clone was recorded a few times. The V gene is TRBV4-1, the J gene TRBJ2-3; D gene unclear. The length of the CDR3 is 13 residues. Germline CDR1 is MGHRA and CDR2 is YSYEKL. V was trimmed by 4 bases and J by 2 bases, leaving 7 bases between them. The CDR3 DNA sequence: TGCGCCAGCAGCCCGACGAACACAGATACGCAGTATTTT. Its protein product is CASSPTNTDTQYF.

This rearrangement joins TRBV7-2 to TRBJ2-5; 9 nucleotides align to TRBD2. The CDR3 covers 15 residues. Germline CDR1 is SGHTA and CDR2 is FQGNSA. Germline trimming cut 5 bases from V and 3 bases from J; bases unmatched to any gene: 7. CDR3 DNA: TGTGCCAGCAGCCCGAGGGCTAGCGGGAAAGAGACCCAGTACTTC. This translates into CASSPRASGKETQYF.

This chain joins TRBV2 and TRBJ2-7; tentative D call: TRBD2 (6 bases). CDR1 is SNHLY, CDR2 FYNNEI, per germline. The CDR3 extends over 12 amino acids. Trimming removed 7 bases from V and 5 bases from J, with 12 bases in between. CDR3: CASNGDFDEQYF. Written as DNA, the CDR3 is TGTGCCAGCAACGGGGACTTTGACGAGCAGTACTTC. Together with reference TRBV2 and TRBJ2-7, the CDR3 gives the full variable domain: EPEVTQTPSHQVTQMGQEVILRCVPISNHLYFYWYRQILGQKVEFLVSFYNNEISEKSEIFDDQFSVERPDGSNFTLKIRSTKLEDSAMYFCASNGDFDEQYFGPGTRLTVT.

This rearrangement joins TRBV19 to TRBJ2-1; TRBD2 aligns across 13 bases. Trimming removed 6 bases from V and 6 bases from J; junction bases left unmatched: 5. Germline CDR1 reads LNHDA; CDR2 reads SQIVND (reference sequence). The CDR3 is made up of 15 amino acids. The CDR3 here is CASRLAGGLGNEQFF. CDR3 DNA sequence: TGTGCCAGTAGACTAGCGGGGGGGCTGGGCAATGAGCAGTTCTTC.

The rearrangement uses TRBV7-2 and TRBJ2-7; D unclear. CDR1 SGHTA and CDR2 FQGNSA come from the germline V gene. Trimming cost V 6 bases and J 1 base, with 16 bases left between them. This CDR3 has 15 amino acids. In nucleotides, the CDR3 is TGTGCCAGCAGGAGTCTCACGGGTCCGTCCTACGAGCAGTACTTC. Translating it yields CASRSLTGPSYEQYF.

The V gene is TRBV19, the J gene TRBJ2-1; D is possibly TRBD1 (6 bases). Trimming shortened V by 5 bases and J by 6 bases, and 20 bases separated the two germline ends. The CDR3 sequence is 16 residues long. CDR1 and CDR2 (germline): LNHDA, SQIVND (reference sequence). The CDR3 DNA sequence: TGTGCCAGTAGTTCTCCCCGGGACAACTCGGGCAATGAGCAGTTCTTC. This gives the protein CASSSPRDNSGNEQFF.

This sequence joins TRBV5-1 and TRBJ1-2, with TRBD1 matching 7 bases. In germline, CDR1 is SGHRS, CDR2 YFSETQ. This CDR3 contains 16 residues. After removal of 4 bases from V and 4 bases from J, the junction contained 13 bases not matched to a gene. The CDR3: CASSPRVTGRGYGYTF. The CDR3 DNA follows: TGCGCCAGCAGCCCGAGGGTGACAGGGAGAGGCTATGGCTACACCTTC.

Here the CDR3 reads CASSQGIRTGGYEQYF. Here the CDR3 DNA reads TGTGCCAGCAGCCAAGGAATAAGGACAGGGGGCTACGAGCAGTACTTC. The chain combines TRBV14 with TRBJ2-7; TRBD1 matches 10 bases. Germline assignment: CDR1 SGHDN and CDR2 FVKESK. The CDR3 is 16 amino acids. V gave up 1 base and J gave up 3 bases; unmatched junction bases: 6.

The chain has TRBV2 and TRBJ1-1; possibly TRBD1 for D (5 bases). The CDR3 is 13 residues long. The V gene's germline CDR1 is SNHLY and CDR2 FYNNEI. V was clipped by 3 bases and J by 6 bases, with 11 bases between them. The CDR3 DNA reads as TGTGCCAGCAGTGACAGGGCAAACTCTGAAGCTTTCTTT. Translation gives CASSDRANSEAFF.

The chain carries TRBV2 and TRBJ2-1; 10 bases fit TRBD2. Germline loops: CDR1 SNHLY, CDR2 FYNNEI. This CDR3 has 14 residues. The junction had 5 bases not matched to a gene; V was cut back by 5 bases and J by 7 bases. Here the CDR3 DNA reads TGTGCCAGCAGTACCAAGACTAGCGGGAATGAGCAGTTCTTC. Translating gives CASSTKTSGNEQFF.

V usage is TRBV7-2 and J usage is TRBJ2-1, with D unresolved. The V end was cut by 4 bases, the J end by 4 bases, with 5 bases between. Germline CDR1 is SGHTA and CDR2 is FQGNSA. This CDR3 has 12 amino acids. The CDR3, as DNA: TGTGCCAGCAGCTCCCAATACAATGAGCAGTTCTTC. It is translated as CASSSQYNEQFF.

The gene calls are TRBV29-1 and TRBJ1-3; D gene ambiguous. Germline V gene sequence: CDR1 SQVTM, CDR2 ANQGSEA. V lost 4 bases, J lost 2 bases, and 9 bases lay in between. The CDR3 is 13 residues long. CDR3 protein: CSVGGKTGNTIYF. CDR3 in DNA: TGCAGCGTTGGAGGGAAGACTGGAAACACCATATATTTT.

V and J are TRBV29-1 and TRBJ1-4; TRBD1 matches 9 bases. Per germline, CDR1 SQVTM and CDR2 ANQGSEA. J gave up 5 bases and V 4 bases, and 5 bases lay outside the gene matches. The CDR3 length is 14 residues. CDR3 bases: TGCAGCGTTGCGGGACAGGGCCGGAATGAAAAACTGTTTTTT. This sequence encodes CSVAGQGRNEKLFF.

The chain recombines TRBV11-2 with TRBJ2-7, with 9 bases identical to TRBD1. The ends lost 3 bases at V and 4 bases at J; junction bases unmatched: 7. The V gene's germline CDR1 is SGHAT and CDR2 FQNNGV. The CDR3 is 15 residues long. DNA for the CDR3: TGTGCCAGCAGCTTGACCAGTGGACAGGGGTACGAGCAGTACTTC. Its translation: CASSLTSGQGYEQYF.

This clone was detected a few times. The gene calls are TRBV9 and TRBJ2-1; 8 bases fit TRBD1. V dropped 0 bases and J dropped 7; count of bases not matched to a gene: 0. CDR3 length: 13 amino acids. Germline CDR1 and CDR2: SGDLS and YYNGEE. The CDR3 DNA follows: TGTGCCAGCAGCGTAGGACAGGGGAATGAGCAGTTCTTC. Residues: CASSVGQGNEQFF.

The chain uses TRBV5-7 and TRBJ2-5; 9 bases are shared with TRBD1. TRBV5-7 belongs to the ORF category, with a function that is uncertain. V shed 4 bases and J 4 bases; nucleotides not matched to a gene: 8. The CDR3 spans 15 residues. CDR3 sequence: CASSKKGQGPETQYF. CDR3 coding DNA: TGTGCCAGCAGCAAGAAGGGACAGGGACCAGAGACCCAGTACTTC.

The chain uses TRBV11-2 and TRBJ1-1; possible D gene TRBD1, 5 bases. The CDR3 has 15 amino acids. The germline V gene encodes CDR1 SGHAT and CDR2 FQNNGV. Trimming stripped 2 bases from V and 8 bases from J, with 18 bases between. DNA for the CDR3: TGTGCCAGCAGCTTAAACAAACAGGTCGCCGAGGAAGCTTTCTTT. Its protein is CASSLNKQVAEEAFF.

This clone has a handful of counts. DNA for the CDR3: TGTGCCAGCAGCTTAGGGGGAAACACCATATATTTT. Amino acids: CASSLGGNTIYF. V gene TRBV7-2 combines with J gene TRBJ1-3; no clear D. Trimming stripped 1 base from V and 4 bases from J, with 2 bases between. The CDR3 is made up of 12 amino acids. Germline V lookup: CDR1 SGHTA, CDR2 FQGNSA.

This clone was seen only a few times. The chain combines TRBV2 with TRBJ1-2; 11 nucleotides align to TRBD1. The length of the CDR3 is 13 residues. Germline CDR1 is SNHLY and CDR2 is FYNNEI. With 8 bases clipped from V and 5 bases from J, the junction kept 4 bases outside the gene matches. CDR3 bases: TGTGCCAGCGGCCGGGACAGGGGGTATGGCTACACCTTC. Translation: CASGRDRGYGYTF.

This clone was counted a few times. The chain uses TRBV13 and TRBJ1-5; 8 bases line up with TRBD1. The CDR3 has 15 residues. The V gene end was trimmed by 0 bases and the J gene end by 2 bases; junction bases not matched to a gene: 0. In germline, CDR1 is PRHDT, CDR2 FYEKMQ (reference sequence). The CDR3 nucleotides read TGTGCCAGCAGCTTAGGGACAGGGGGCAATCAGCCCCAGCATTTT. Residues: CASSLGTGGNQPQHF.

This chain joins TRBV4-2 and TRBJ2-5; 7 nucleotides align to TRBD2. CDR3 length: 15 amino acids. Losses at the gene ends were 4 bases for V and 5 bases for J; bases not matched to a gene: 10. Germline CDR1 is LGHNA and CDR2 is YNFKEQ. The CDR3 sequence: CASSPIGEGPETQYF. The CDR3, as DNA: TGTGCCAGCAGCCCGATAGGGGAGGGCCCCGAGACCCAGTACTTC.

V and J are TRBV19 and TRBJ2-6; D is tentatively TRBD1 or TRBD2 (5 bases each). Per germline, CDR1 LNHDA and CDR2 SQIVND (reference sequence). This CDR3 region has 16 residues. V was trimmed by 3 bases and J by 4 bases, leaving 13 bases between them. This CDR3 reads CASSILEGPGANVLTF. CDR3 bases: TGTGCCAGTAGTATTTTAGAGGGGCCCGGGGCCAACGTCCTGACTTTC.

The V gene is TRBV15, the J gene TRBJ2-7; 11 bases match TRBD1. The V segment lost 3 bases and the J segment 4 bases; nucleotides outside the gene matches: 5. This CDR3 comprises 15 residues. The germline V gene encodes CDR1 LNHNV and CDR2 YYDKDF (reference sequence). The CDR3: CATSSPGQGVYEQYF. CDR3 bases: TGTGCCACCAGCAGCCCGGGACAGGGGGTTTACGAGCAGTACTTC. The full variable domain, completed using reference TRBV15 and TRBJ2-7, is DAMVIQNPRYQVTQFGKPVTLSCSQTLNHNVMYWYQQKSSQAPKLLFHYYDKDFNNEADTPDNFQSRRPNTSFCFLDIRSPGLGDTAMYLCATSSPGQGVYEQYFGPGTRLTVT.

The chain employs TRBV19 and TRBJ1-1; D is unresolved. Trimming stripped 9 bases from V and 1 base from J, with 12 bases between. The CDR3 covers 13 residues. Germline V gene sequence: CDR1 LNHDA, CDR2 SQIVND (reference sequence). The CDR3 coding sequence is TGTGCCAGCTTCCGGGCCTGGAACACTGAAGCTTTCTTT. This codes for CASFRAWNTEAFF.